This T cell receptor beta chain was sequenced during a study of T cell repertoires in aging, cancer and after chemotherapy. Study background: Paired samples before and after chemotherapy came from glioblastoma patients receiving temozolomide-based therapy.

A remark on this clonotype: Its antigen is unknown. Given a much more abundant clone one base away, this may be a read error.

Whole-study findings and limits: No conclusions about immunological memory after chemotherapy can be drawn from the repertoire data. In healthy donors, age-related TCR diversity loss mainly reflected lost richness.

The CDR3 is 13 amino acids. Between the trimmed V and J ends, which lost 3 bases and 0 bases, there was a span of 1 base. Germline V gives CDR1 SGDLS, CDR2 YYNGEE. Peripheral blood genomic DNA, not sorted cells or RNA, was the template. Multiplex touch-down PCR with TRB-A/B primers amplified rearranged V-D-J TRB sequences. MiXCR was run by TCRdb on the multiplex PCR reads, yielding one entry per CDR3 protein. The sample records around 2,800 distinct CDR3 sequences, approximately 20% being singletons. Sequencing used blood. The source is a human donor with a solid tumor. This chain connects TRBV9 to TRBJ2-6; D unresolved. In DNA, the CDR3 is TGTGCCAGCAGCGCCTCTGGGGCCAACGTCCTGACTTTC. Its protein is CASSASGANVLTF.